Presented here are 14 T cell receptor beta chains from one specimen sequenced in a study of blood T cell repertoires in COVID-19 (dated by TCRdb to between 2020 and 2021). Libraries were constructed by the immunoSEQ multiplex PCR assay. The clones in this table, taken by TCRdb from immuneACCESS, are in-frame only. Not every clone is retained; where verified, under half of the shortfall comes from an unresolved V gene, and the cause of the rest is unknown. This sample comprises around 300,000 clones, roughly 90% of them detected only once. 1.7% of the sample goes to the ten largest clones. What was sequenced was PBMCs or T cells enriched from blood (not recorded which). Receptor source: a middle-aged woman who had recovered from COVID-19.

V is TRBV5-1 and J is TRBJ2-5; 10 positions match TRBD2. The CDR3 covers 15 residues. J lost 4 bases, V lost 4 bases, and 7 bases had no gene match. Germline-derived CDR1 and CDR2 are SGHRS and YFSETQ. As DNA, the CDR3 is TGCGCCAGCAGCCTCACTAGCGGGACACCAGAGACCCAGTACTTC. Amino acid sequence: CASSLTSGTPETQYF.

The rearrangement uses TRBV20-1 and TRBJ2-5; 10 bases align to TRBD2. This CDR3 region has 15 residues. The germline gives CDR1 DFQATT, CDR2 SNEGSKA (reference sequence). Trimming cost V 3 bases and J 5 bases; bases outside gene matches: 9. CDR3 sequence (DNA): TGCAGTGCTAGTGCTAGCGGGAGTTGGGGGGAGACCCAGTACTTC. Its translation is CSASASGSWGETQYF.

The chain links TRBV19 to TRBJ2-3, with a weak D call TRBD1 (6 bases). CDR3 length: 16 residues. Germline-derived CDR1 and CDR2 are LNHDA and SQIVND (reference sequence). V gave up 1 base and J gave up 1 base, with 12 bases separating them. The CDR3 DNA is TGTGCCAGTAGTATAGGGGGGCAGGCTCGCACAGATACGCAGTATTTT. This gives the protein CASSIGGQARTDTQYF.

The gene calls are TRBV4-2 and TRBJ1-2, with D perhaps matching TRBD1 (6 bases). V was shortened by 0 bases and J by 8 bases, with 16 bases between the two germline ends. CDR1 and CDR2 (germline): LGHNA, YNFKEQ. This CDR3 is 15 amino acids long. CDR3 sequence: CASSQDGGRVGGYTF. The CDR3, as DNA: TGTGCCAGCAGCCAAGATGGGGGCAGGGTCGGGGGCTACACCTTC.

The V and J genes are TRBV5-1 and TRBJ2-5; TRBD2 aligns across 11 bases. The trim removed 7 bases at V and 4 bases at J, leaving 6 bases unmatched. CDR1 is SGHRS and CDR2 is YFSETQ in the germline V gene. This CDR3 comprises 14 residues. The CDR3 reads CASGYSGGVETQYF. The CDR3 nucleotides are TGCGCCAGCGGATATAGCGGGGGGGTAGAGACCCAGTACTTC.

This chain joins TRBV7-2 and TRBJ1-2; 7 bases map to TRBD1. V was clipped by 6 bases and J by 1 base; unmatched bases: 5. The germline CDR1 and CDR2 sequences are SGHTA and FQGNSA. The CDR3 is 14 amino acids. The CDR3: CASRTGTHNYGYTF. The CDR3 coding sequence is TGTGCCAGCAGGACAGGGACCCATAACTATGGCTACACCTTC.

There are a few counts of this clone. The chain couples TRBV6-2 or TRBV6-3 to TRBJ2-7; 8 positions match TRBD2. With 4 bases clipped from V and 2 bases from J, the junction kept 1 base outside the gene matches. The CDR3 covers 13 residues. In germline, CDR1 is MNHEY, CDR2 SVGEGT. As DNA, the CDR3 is TGTGCCAGCAGTTTAGCGGGGACCTACGAGCAGTACTTC. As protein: CASSLAGTYEQYF.

The CDR3 loop is CASSLRPDNYGYTF. DNA for the CDR3: TGTGCCAGCAGCTTGCGCCCAGATAACTATGGCTACACCTTC. The rearrangement uses TRBV5-6 and TRBJ1-2, with D hard to call. Trimming took 1 base from V and 1 from J, leaving 8 bases between them. The germline CDR1 and CDR2 sequences are SGHDT and YYEEEE. CDR3 size: 14 residues.

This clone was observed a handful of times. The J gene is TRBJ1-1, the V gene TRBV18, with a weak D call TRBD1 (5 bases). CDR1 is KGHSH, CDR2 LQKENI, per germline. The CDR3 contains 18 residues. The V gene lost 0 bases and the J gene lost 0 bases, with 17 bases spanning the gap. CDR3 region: CASSPPFAGRRMNTEAFF. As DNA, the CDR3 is TGTGCCAGCTCACCACCATTTGCAGGGCGAAGAATGAACACTGAAGCTTTCTTT. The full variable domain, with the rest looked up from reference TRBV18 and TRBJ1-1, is NAGVMQNPRHLVRRRGQEARLRCSPMKGHSHVYWYRQLPEEGLKFMVYLQKENIIDESGMPKERFSAEFPKEGPSILRIQQVVRGDSAAYFCASSPPFAGRRMNTEAFFGQGTRLTVV.

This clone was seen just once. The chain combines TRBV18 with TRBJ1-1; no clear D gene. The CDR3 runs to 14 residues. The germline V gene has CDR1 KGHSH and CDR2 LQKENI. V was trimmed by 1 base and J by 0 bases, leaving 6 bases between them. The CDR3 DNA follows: TGTGCCAGCTCACCACTCGCTATGAACACTGAAGCTTTCTTT. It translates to CASSPLAMNTEAFF.

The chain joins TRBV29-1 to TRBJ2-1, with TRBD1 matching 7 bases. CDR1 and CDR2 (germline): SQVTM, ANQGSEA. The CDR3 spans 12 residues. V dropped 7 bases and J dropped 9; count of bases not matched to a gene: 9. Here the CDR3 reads CSAGQAVGEQFF. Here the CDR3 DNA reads TGCAGCGCCGGACAGGCTGTGGGTGAGCAGTTCTTC.

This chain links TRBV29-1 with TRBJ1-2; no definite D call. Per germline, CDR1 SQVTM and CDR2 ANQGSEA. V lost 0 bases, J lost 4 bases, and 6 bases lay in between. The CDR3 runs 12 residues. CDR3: CSVEEGGYGYTF. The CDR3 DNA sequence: TGCAGCGTTGAAGAAGGAGGCTATGGCTACACCTTC.

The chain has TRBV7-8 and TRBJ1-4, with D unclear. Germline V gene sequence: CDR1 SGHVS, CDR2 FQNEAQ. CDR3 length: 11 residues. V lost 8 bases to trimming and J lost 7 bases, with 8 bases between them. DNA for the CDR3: TGTGCCAGCGGGCGGGGTGAAAAACTGTTTTTT. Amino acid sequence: CASGRGEKLFF.

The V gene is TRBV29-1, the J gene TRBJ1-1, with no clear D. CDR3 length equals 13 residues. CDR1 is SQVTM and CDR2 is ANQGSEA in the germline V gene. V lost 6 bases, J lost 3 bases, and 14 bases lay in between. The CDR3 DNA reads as TGCAGCGTGCGCCGGATGGAGGACACTGAAGCTTTCTTT. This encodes CSVRRMEDTEAFF.